This entry describes one T cell receptor (beta chain). The CDR3 has 14 amino acids. Germline V lookup: CDR1 SQVTM, CDR2 ANQGSEA. Unmatched junction bases numbered 8, after V lost 7 bases and J lost 4 bases. The sample comes from a study of cytomegalovirus exposure and HLA in healthy donors. PCR was performed using 60 Vbeta and 13 Jbeta primers. Libraries were prepared by immunoSEQ multiplex PCR; TCRdb keeps only in-frame clonotypes and omits some of them. The data contain 200,000 to 250,000 clones, around 77% of them seen just once; the ten biggest clones take up roughly 3%. The V call is TRBV29-1, the J call TRBJ2-1; 9 bases map to TRBD2. The sample was PBMCs. The sequence was obtained from a woman under 40 in good health and CMV-seronegative. DNA of the CDR3: TGCAGCGGCCAGCGGGAGGTCCCTTACAATGAGCAGTTCTTC. Protein sequence: CSGQREVPYNEQFF.